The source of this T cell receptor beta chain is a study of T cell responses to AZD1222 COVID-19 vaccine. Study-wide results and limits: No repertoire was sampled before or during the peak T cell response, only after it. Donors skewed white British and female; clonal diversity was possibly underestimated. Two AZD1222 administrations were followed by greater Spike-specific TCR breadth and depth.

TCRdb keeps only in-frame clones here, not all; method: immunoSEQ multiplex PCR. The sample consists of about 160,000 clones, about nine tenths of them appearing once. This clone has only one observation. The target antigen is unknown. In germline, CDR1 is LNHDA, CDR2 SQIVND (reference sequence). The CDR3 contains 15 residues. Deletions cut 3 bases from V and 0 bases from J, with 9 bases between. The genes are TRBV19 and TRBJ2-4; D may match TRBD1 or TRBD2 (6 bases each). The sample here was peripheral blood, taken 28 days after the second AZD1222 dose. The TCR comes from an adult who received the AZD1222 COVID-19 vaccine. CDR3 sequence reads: CASSMWGAAKNIQYF. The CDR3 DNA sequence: TGTGCCAGTAGTATGTGGGGGGCAGCCAAAAACATTCAGTACTTC.